These 5 T cell receptor beta chains came from one sample sequenced in a study of blood T cell repertoires in COVID-19. Generated by immunoSEQ multiplex PCR, the TCRdb table keeps only in-frame clones and is missing some. The sample has 98,000 or so clones; roughly four fifths are singletons. The source material was peripheral blood. These TCRs come from a woman in her seventies with acute or convalescent COVID-19.

Note on this clone: At the DNA level, this CDR3 is encoded by other sequences in the same sample as well. The chain employs TRBV28 and TRBJ1-5, with D possibly matching TRBD1 (5 bases). Germline CDR1 and CDR2: MDHEN and SYDVKM. V lost 11 bases and J 0 bases, leaving 11 bases between the germline ends. The CDR3 totals 13 residues. CDR3 region: CASRGGSNQPQHF. The CDR3 DNA reads TGTGCCTCTCGGGGGGGTAGCAATCAGCCCCAGCATTTT.

The chain employs TRBV18 and TRBJ2-2; possible D gene TRBD1, 6 bases. This CDR3 has 14 residues. Germline-derived CDR1 and CDR2 are KGHSH and LQKENI. V lost 3 bases and J 9 bases, leaving 14 bases between the germline ends. As DNA, the CDR3 is TGTGCCAGCTCACCTTTGACAGGTGGCCGGGAGCTGTTTTTT. Its protein is CASSPLTGGRELFF.

The chain has TRBV7-6 and TRBJ1-2; 11 positions agree with TRBD1. Trimming cost V 1 base and J 8 bases; bases outside gene matches: 12. Germline lookup yields CDR1 SGHVS and CDR2 FNYEAQ. The length of the CDR3 is 17 residues. CDR3 sequence (DNA): TGTGCCAGCAGCTTAGGGTTACGGGGGACAGGGGGTGGCGGCTACACCTTC. This encodes CASSLGLRGTGGGGYTF. Based on the CDR3 plus reference TRBV7-6 and TRBJ1-2, the full variable domain is GAGVSQSPRYKVTKRGQDVALRCDPISGHVSLYWYRQALGQGPEFLTYFNYEAQQDKSGLPNDRFSAERPEGSISTLTIQRTEQRDSAMYRCASSLGLRGTGGGGYTFGSGTRLTVV.

The rearrangement joins TRBV7-6 to TRBJ2-7; TRBD2 matches 7 bases. This CDR3 region has 14 residues. V lost 0 bases, J lost 1 base, and 0 bases stayed unmatched. The germline gives CDR1 SGHVS, CDR2 FNYEAQ. This CDR3 is CASSLAGGSYEQYF. CDR3 nucleotides: TGTGCCAGCAGCTTAGCGGGAGGGTCCTACGAGCAGTACTTC.

V usage is TRBV19 and J usage is TRBJ1-2; D perhaps matches TRBD1 (6 bases). In germline, CDR1 is LNHDA, CDR2 SQIVND (reference sequence). V was trimmed by 5 bases and J by 6 bases, leaving 16 bases between them. The length of the CDR3 is 14 residues. CDR3 coding DNA: TGTGCCAGTAGTTCCCGAGGGGGGGCCAATGGCTACACCTTC. Translated, it gives CASSSRGGANGYTF.